This TCR beta chain was retrieved from a study of PD-1 blockade in classical Hodgkin lymphoma. A remark on this clone: The antigen remains undetermined.

Germline V gene sequence: CDR1 MNHNY, CDR2 SVGAGI (reference sequence). There are 14 residues in the CDR3. V was clipped by 5 bases and J by 5 bases; unmatched bases: 1. Broader study findings: In newly diagnosed patients, baseline TCR diversity was reportedly below that of healthy donors. TCR diversity rose significantly by C4D1 in CD4+ but not CD8+ cells.

Some clones are missing from TCRdb's copy, which holds only in-frame ones; the method was immunoSEQ multiplex PCR. The profile covers under 110,000 clones, with around 89% appearing a single time and under 8.5% taken by the ten largest. Every patient was affected by relapse after autologous stem cell transplantation, while exposure to brentuximab vedotin was not uniform. The specimen was peripheral blood mononuclear cells (PBMCs), collected before the second cycle of nivolumab. This sequence joins TRBV6-6 and TRBJ1-6; 9 nucleotides match TRBD1. This receptor was obtained from a human donor with classical Hodgkin lymphoma. CDR3 loop: CASSRTGDNSPLHF. The CDR3 DNA reads TGTGCCAGCAGTCGGACAGGGGATAATTCACCCCTCCACTTT.